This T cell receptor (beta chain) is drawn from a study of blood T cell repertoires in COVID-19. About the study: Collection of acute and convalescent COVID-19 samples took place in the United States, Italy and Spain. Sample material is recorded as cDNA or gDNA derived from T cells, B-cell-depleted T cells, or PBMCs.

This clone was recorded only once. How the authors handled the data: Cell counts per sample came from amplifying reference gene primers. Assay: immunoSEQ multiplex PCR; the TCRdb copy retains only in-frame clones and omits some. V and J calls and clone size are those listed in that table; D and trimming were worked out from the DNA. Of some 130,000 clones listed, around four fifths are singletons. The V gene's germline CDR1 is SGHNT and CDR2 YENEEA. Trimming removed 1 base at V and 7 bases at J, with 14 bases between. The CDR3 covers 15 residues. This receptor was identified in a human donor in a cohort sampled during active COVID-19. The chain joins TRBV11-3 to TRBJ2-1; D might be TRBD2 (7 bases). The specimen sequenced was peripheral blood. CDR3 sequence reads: CASSLGTGRGNEQFF. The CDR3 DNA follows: TGTGCCAGCAGCTTAGGTACAGGGAGGGGTAATGAGCAGTTCTTC.